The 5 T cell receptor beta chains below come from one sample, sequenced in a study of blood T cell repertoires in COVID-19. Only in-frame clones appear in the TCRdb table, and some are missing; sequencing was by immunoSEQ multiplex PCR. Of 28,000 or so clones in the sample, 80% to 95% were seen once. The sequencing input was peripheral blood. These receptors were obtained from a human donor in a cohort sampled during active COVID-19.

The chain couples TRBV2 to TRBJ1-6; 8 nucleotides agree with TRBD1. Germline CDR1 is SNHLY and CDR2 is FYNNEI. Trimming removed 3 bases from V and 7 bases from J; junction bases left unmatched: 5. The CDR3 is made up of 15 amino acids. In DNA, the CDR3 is TGTGCCAGCAGTGAGGGACAGGCTAGCAATTCACCCCTCCACTTT. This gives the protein CASSEGQASNSPLHF.

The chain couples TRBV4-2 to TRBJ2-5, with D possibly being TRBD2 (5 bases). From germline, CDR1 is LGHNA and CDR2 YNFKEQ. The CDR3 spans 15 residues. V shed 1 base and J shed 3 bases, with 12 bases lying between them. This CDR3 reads CASSQGSLVEETQYF. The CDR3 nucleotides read TGTGCCAGCAGCCAAGGGTCACTAGTCGAAGAGACCCAGTACTTC.

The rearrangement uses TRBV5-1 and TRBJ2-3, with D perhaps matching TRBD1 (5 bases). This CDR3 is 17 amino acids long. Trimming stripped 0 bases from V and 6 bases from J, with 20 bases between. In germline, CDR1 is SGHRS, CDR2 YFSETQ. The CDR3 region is CASSLEGADAVWDTQYF. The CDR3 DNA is TGCGCCAGCAGCTTGGAAGGGGCCGACGCCGTGTGGGATACGCAGTATTTT.

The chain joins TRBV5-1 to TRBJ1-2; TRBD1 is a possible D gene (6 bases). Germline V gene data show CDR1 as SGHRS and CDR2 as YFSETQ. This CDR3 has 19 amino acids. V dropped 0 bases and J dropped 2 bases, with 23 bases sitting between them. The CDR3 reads CASSLELRQVRIGNYGYTF. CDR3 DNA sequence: TGCGCCAGCAGCTTGGAGCTAAGACAGGTTCGAATCGGGAACTATGGCTACACCTTC.

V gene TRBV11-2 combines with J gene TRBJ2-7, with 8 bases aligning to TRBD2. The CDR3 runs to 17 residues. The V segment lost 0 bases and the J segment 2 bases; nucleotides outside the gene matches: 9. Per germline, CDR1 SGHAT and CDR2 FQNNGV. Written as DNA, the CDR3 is TGTGCCAGCAGCTTAGATGGAAGCGGGGGTTCCACCTACGAGCAGTACTTC. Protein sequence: CASSLDGSGGSTYEQYF.